These 26 T cell receptor beta chains originate from one sample sequenced in a study of radiation and T cells in renal cell carcinoma (dated by TCRdb to the early 2020s). Receptor amplification or capture employed the immunoSEQ multiplex PCR assay. TCRdb carries this immuneACCESS record with in-frame sequences only. Its versions omit some clonotypes, under half of them owing to an unresolved V gene in the studies checked, with the rest unexplained. The sample data list 130,000 to 150,000 clones, and around 88% of these were observed just once. The top ten clonotypes cover less than 20% of the sample. The time point label for this specimen denotes: blood 4 weeks post-SBRT, at nephrectomy. The sample's treatment or condition label is to be understood as: 15 Gy SBRT to primary tumor, nephrectomy 4 weeks later. Sequencing used blood, obtained from a patient whose treatment included radiotherapy and nephrectomy. These receptors all come from a woman between 50 and 59 years old with renal cell carcinoma.

The rearrangement joins TRBV6-5 to TRBJ1-1; TRBD1 is a possible D gene (6 bases). CDR3 length: 12 amino acids. V was shortened by 5 bases and J by 9 bases, with 13 bases between the two germline ends. Germline V gene lookup returns CDR1 MNHEY and CDR2 SVGAGI. CDR3 in amino acids: CASSRDIQQAFF. In nucleotides, the CDR3 is TGTGCCAGCAGTCGGGACATTCAGCAAGCTTTCTTT.

The chain joins TRBV2 to TRBJ1-5, with D possibly TRBD1 on 5 matching bases. Germline values: CDR1 SNHLY, CDR2 FYNNEI. The CDR3 extends over 15 amino acids. Trimming shortened V by 3 bases and J by 4 bases, and 13 bases separated the two germline ends. This CDR3 reads CASSDWGYGNQPQHF. The DNA for the CDR3 is TGTGCCAGCAGTGATTGGGGGTACGGGAATCAGCCCCAGCATTTT. The full variable domain, its missing parts supplied by reference TRBV2 and TRBJ1-5, is EPEVTQTPSHQVTQMGQEVILRCVPISNHLYFYWYRQILGQKVEFLVSFYNNEISEKSEIFDDQFSVERPDGSNFTLKIRSTKLEDSAMYFCASSDWGYGNQPQHFGDGTRLSIL.

This sequence joins TRBV5-3 and TRBJ2-7; D is unresolved. TRBV5-3 carries the ORF label, with uncertain function. This CDR3 contains 15 residues. Trimming took 7 bases from V and 6 from J, leaving 23 bases between them. The CDR3 DNA is TGTGCCAGAGACGCTGACCGACCCAGGTCGGGCGAGCAGTACTTC. Protein: CARDADRPRSGEQYF.

The chain is built from TRBV9 and TRBJ2-7; either TRBD1 or TRBD2 may fit D (5 bases each). V was shortened by 0 bases and J by 3 bases, with 13 bases between the two germline ends. The CDR3 covers 15 residues. The germline V gene has CDR1 SGDLS and CDR2 YYNGEE. As DNA, the CDR3 is TGTGCCAGCAGCGTAGGGGGACCTACCGGCTACGAGCAGTACTTC. Translating it yields CASSVGGPTGYEQYF.

The chain links TRBV28 to TRBJ2-2; D may be TRBD2 (6 bases). Deletions cut 0 bases from V and 5 bases from J, with 13 bases between. Germline loops: CDR1 MDHEN, CDR2 SYDVKM. The length of the CDR3 is 16 residues. The CDR3 sequence: CASSLWSGGATGELFF. In DNA, the CDR3 is TGTGCCAGCAGTTTATGGTCCGGAGGGGCGACCGGGGAGCTGTTTTTT.

The chain employs TRBV6-1 and TRBJ2-3; D might be TRBD1 (5 bases). V gave up 8 bases and J gave up 2 bases, with 17 bases separating them. This CDR3 comprises 15 residues. Per the germline V gene, CDR1 is MNHNS and CDR2 is SASEGT. The CDR3 DNA is TGTGCCAGCGGCAGGGCCCGAACCAACACAGATACGCAGTATTTT. Translating it yields CASGRARTNTDTQYF.

This chain connects TRBV15 to TRBJ1-2; tentatively, D is TRBD1 (5 bases). Looked up from germline, CDR1 is LNHNV and CDR2 is YYDKDF (reference sequence). Trimming cost V 0 bases and J 8 bases, with 16 bases left between them. This CDR3 contains 15 residues. The CDR3 sequence is CATSRDRTGDEGYTF. CDR3 DNA: TGTGCCACCAGCAGAGATCGGACGGGGGATGAAGGCTACACCTTC.

This chain links TRBV5-6 with TRBJ2-2; 8 bases map to TRBD1. Trimming removed 3 bases from V and 5 bases from J; junction bases left unmatched: 9. Germline CDR1 reads SGHDT; CDR2 reads YYEEEE. This CDR3 has 16 residues. The CDR3 here is CASSWGQGAGTGELFF. The CDR3 region has the DNA TGTGCCAGCAGCTGGGGGCAGGGGGCCGGTACCGGGGAGCTGTTTTTT.

The chain combines TRBV7-2 with TRBJ2-7; D is uncertain. There are 13 residues in the CDR3. Trimming left V 5 bases short and J 3 bases short, with 11 bases between. Germline CDR1 reads SGHTA; CDR2 reads FQGNSA. The CDR3 DNA sequence: TGTGCCAGCAGCGTAACCTACAGCTACGAGCAGTACTTC. Translating it yields CASSVTYSYEQYF.

This rearrangement joins TRBV6-5 to TRBJ1-6, with D possibly being TRBD1 (5 bases). CDR1 is MNHEY, CDR2 SVGAGI, per germline. Between the trimmed V and J ends, which lost 10 bases and 10 bases, there was a span of 14 bases. The CDR3 is 12 amino acids. This CDR3 reads CATGTPGSPLHF. DNA of the CDR3: TGTGCCACAGGGACTCCGGGGTCACCCCTCCACTTT.

V is TRBV29-1 and J is TRBJ1-2; TRBD1 is a possible D gene (6 bases). V dropped 6 bases and J dropped 3 bases, with 14 bases sitting between them. The CDR3 sequence is 13 residues long. Germline-derived CDR1 and CDR2 are SQVTM and ANQGSEA. Here the CDR3 DNA reads TGCAGCGTAAGGACAGCTTTACACTATGGCTACACCTTC. It specifies CSVRTALHYGYTF.

The chain is built from TRBV4-3 and TRBJ1-2; TRBD1 aligns across 8 bases. The CDR3 extends over 15 amino acids. V gave up 0 bases and J gave up 4 bases; unmatched junction bases: 4. Germline values: CDR1 LGHNA, CDR2 YSLEER. In DNA form, the CDR3 reads TGCGCCAGCAGCCAAGAAGGACAGGGCTTCTATGGCTACACCTTC. Encoded protein: CASSQEGQGFYGYTF.

V usage is TRBV28 and J usage is TRBJ2-7; D is ambiguous. The CDR3 runs 13 residues. Between the trimmed V and J ends, which lost 2 bases and 6 bases, there was a span of 11 bases. CDR1 and CDR2 from the germline V gene are MDHEN and SYDVKM. The CDR3 DNA sequence: TGTGCCAGCAGTTTAGTGAGAAGTCGCGAGCAGTACTTC. The encoded protein is CASSLVRSREQYF.

The chain joins TRBV28 to TRBJ2-3; 10 bases line up with TRBD2. Germline V lookup: CDR1 MDHEN, CDR2 SYDVKM. With 6 bases clipped from V and 4 bases from J, the junction kept 16 bases outside the gene matches. CDR3 size: 18 residues. This CDR3 reads CASSSPSLLAGRPDTQYF. The CDR3 DNA sequence: TGTGCCAGCAGCTCCCCATCACTACTAGCGGGACGGCCAGATACGCAGTATTTT.

The rearrangement links TRBV4-3 to TRBJ1-6; 10 bases match TRBD1. With V trimmed by 4 bases and J by 8 bases, 5 bases remained unmatched. The CDR3 spans 15 residues. Germline CDR1 and CDR2: LGHNA and YSLEER. CDR3 nucleotide sequence: TGCGCCAGCAGCCGGAGACAGGGGGCTGATTCACCCCTCCACTTT. Protein product: CASSRRQGADSPLHF.

The sample holds one count of this clone. CDR3 residues: CASRREDYEQFF. Written as DNA, the CDR3 is TGTGCCAGCCGGCGGGAAGACTATGAGCAGTTCTTC. The chain couples TRBV2 to TRBJ2-1; a weak D match, TRBD2 (6 bases). CDR3 size: 12 residues. CDR1 is SNHLY and CDR2 is FYNNEI in the germline V gene. The germline V and J ends were trimmed by 8 bases and 8 bases, with 13 bases remaining between them.

This chain links TRBV5-5 with TRBJ2-1; D perhaps matches TRBD2 (5 bases). V lost 0 bases and J lost 9, with 7 bases in between. CDR3 length: 12 amino acids. The V gene's germline CDR1 is SGHKS and CDR2 YYEKEE (reference sequence). CDR3 residues: CASSLVGVEQFF. The CDR3 DNA reads as TGTGCCAGCAGCTTGGTGGGAGTTGAGCAGTTCTTC.

This chain links TRBV7-7 with TRBJ2-5; the D gene is possibly TRBD2 (6 bases). The CDR3 covers 14 residues. Trimming took 5 bases from V and 4 from J, leaving 14 bases between them. CDR1 and CDR2 (germline): SSHAT, FNYEAQ (reference sequence). The CDR3 loop reads CASSPRRVGETQYF. The CDR3 coding sequence is TGTGCCAGCAGCCCCCGGAGGGTTGGAGAGACCCAGTACTTC.

The chain combines TRBV19 with TRBJ1-2; D is possibly TRBD1 (5 bases). Looked up from germline, CDR1 is LNHDA and CDR2 is SQIVND (reference sequence). The CDR3 has 11 amino acids. V lost 9 bases, J lost 4 bases, and 9 bases lay in between. Written as DNA, the CDR3 is TGTGCCAGCAGGGACCTCTATGGCTACACCTTC. The encoded protein is CASRDLYGYTF.

This rearrangement joins TRBV7-2 to TRBJ2-2; D might be TRBD1 or TRBD2, each matching 5 bases. Germline V lookup: CDR1 SGHTA, CDR2 FQGNSA. V was trimmed by 2 bases and J by 7 bases, leaving 17 bases between them. This CDR3 is 16 amino acids long. The CDR3 protein is CASSLPLGPKGGELFF. DNA of the CDR3: TGTGCCAGCAGCTTACCTCTGGGACCGAAGGGCGGGGAGCTGTTTTTT.

This clone was detected a few times. This rearrangement joins TRBV5-1 to TRBJ2-3; 10 bases map to TRBD2. The V and J ends lost 4 bases and 4 bases, in that order; junction bases with no gene match: 6. The CDR3 has 15 residues. Germline lookup yields CDR1 SGHRS and CDR2 YFSETQ. In DNA, the CDR3 is TGCGCCAGCAGCAGGGCTAGCGGGAGAGCAGATACGCAGTATTTT. Residues: CASSRASGRADTQYF.

This rearrangement joins TRBV27 to TRBJ1-5; D is perhaps TRBD1 (6 bases). The germline V gene has CDR1 MNHEY and CDR2 SMNVEV (reference sequence). CDR3 length equals 14 residues. The ends were cut back, 6 bases at V and 8 bases at J, with 17 bases in the middle. CDR3 residues: CASSRTGFLEPQHF. The CDR3 DNA is TGTGCCAGCAGCCGAACAGGGTTCCTTGAGCCCCAGCATTTT.

The chain employs TRBV5-1 and TRBJ2-3; D is unclear. This CDR3 contains 15 residues. The V gene's germline CDR1 is SGHRS and CDR2 YFSETQ. Trimming pared 0 bases from V and 0 bases from J, leaving 8 bases between. CDR3 coding DNA: TGCGCCAGCAGCTTGGAGTTAGCCAGCACAGATACGCAGTATTTT. Translated, it gives CASSLELASTDTQYF. The full variable domain, in which reference TRBV5-1 and TRBJ2-3 provide the parts outside the CDR3, is KAGVTQTPRYLIKTRGQQVTLSCSPISGHRSVSWYQQTPGQGLQFLFEYFSETQRNKGNFPGRFSGRQFSNSRSEMNVSTLELGDSALYLCASSLELASTDTQYFGPGTRLTVL.

V gene TRBV10-3 combines with J gene TRBJ1-5; maybe TRBD1 (5 bases). V lost 9 bases to trimming and J lost 3 bases, with 12 bases between them. CDR1 and CDR2 (germline): ENHRY, SYGVKD. CDR3 length: 13 residues. Written as DNA, the CDR3 is TGTGCCATGGGGGAGAACCCCAATCAGCCCCAGCATTTT. It is translated as CAMGENPNQPQHF.

The V gene is TRBV5-1, the J gene TRBJ2-3; D not certain. Germline CDR1 SGHRS, CDR2 YFSETQ. CDR3 length equals 15 residues. Trimming removed 0 bases from V and 2 bases from J, with 10 bases in between. The CDR3 DNA reads as TGCGCCAGCAGCTTGGCTGGGCTGATCACAGATACGCAGTATTTT. Amino acids: CASSLAGLITDTQYF. Full variable domain (remainder filled in from reference TRBV5-1 and TRBJ2-3): KAGVTQTPRYLIKTRGQQVTLSCSPISGHRSVSWYQQTPGQGLQFLFEYFSETQRNKGNFPGRFSGRQFSNSRSEMNVSTLELGDSALYLCASSLAGLITDTQYFGPGTRLTVL.

This sequence joins TRBV6-5 and TRBJ1-1; TRBD1 might be the D (5 bases). Trimming took off 7 bases at V and 2 bases at J, with 14 bases between the two ends. This CDR3 has 14 amino acids. Germline V gene lookup returns CDR1 MNHEY and CDR2 SVGAGI. CDR3 protein: CASTYSGGNTEAFF. Written as DNA, the CDR3 is TGTGCCAGCACCTACTCGGGGGGTAACACTGAAGCTTTCTTT.